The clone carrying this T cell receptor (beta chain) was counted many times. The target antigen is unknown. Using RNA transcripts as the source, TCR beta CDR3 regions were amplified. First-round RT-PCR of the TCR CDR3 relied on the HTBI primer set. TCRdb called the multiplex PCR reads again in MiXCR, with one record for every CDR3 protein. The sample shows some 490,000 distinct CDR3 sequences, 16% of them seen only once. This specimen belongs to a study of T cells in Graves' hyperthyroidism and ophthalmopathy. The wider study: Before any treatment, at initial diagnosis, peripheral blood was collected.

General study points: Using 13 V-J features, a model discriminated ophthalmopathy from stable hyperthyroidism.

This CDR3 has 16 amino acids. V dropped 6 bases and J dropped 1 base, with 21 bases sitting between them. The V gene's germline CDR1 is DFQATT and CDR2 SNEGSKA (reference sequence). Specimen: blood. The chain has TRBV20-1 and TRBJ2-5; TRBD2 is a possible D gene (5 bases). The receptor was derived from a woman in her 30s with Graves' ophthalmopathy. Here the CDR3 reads CSAHQRALLSQETQYF. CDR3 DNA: TGCAGTGCCCACCAGAGGGCTCTCCTAAGCCAAGAGACCCAGTACTTC.